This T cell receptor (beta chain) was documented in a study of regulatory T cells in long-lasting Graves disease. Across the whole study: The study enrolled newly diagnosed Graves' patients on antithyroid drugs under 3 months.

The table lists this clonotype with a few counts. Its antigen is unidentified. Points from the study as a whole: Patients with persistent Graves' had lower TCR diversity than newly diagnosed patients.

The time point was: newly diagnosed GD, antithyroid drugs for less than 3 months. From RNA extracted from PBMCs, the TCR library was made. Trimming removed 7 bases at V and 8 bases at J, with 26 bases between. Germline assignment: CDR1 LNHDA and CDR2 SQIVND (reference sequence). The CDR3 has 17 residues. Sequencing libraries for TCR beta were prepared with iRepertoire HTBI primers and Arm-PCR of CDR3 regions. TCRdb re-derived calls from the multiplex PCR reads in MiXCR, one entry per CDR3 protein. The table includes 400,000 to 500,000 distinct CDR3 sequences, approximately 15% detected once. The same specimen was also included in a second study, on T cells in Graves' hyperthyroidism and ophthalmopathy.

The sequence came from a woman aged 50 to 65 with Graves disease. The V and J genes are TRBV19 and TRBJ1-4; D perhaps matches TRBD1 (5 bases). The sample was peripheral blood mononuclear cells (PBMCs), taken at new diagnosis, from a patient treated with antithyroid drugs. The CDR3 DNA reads TGTGCCAGTACCGAAGTCTCGGGGGTCAGAATCGCCGAAAAACTGTTTTTT. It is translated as CASTEVSGVRIAEKLFF.